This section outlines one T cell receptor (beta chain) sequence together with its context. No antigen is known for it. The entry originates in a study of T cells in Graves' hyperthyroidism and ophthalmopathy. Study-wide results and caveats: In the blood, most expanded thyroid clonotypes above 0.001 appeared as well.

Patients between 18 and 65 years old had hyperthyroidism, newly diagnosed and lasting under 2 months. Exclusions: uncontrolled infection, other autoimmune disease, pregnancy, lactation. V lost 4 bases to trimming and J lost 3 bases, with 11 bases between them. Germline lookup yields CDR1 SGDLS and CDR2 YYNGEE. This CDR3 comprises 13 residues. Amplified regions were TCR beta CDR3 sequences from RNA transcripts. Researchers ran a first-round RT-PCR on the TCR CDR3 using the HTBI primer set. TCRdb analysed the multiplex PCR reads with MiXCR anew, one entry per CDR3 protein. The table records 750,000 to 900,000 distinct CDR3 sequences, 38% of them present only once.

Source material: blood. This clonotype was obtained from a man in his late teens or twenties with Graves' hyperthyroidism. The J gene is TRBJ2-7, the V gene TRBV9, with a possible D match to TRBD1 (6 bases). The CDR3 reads CASSPQGFYEQYF. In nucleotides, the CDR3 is TGTGCCAGCAGCCCACAGGGATTCTACGAGCAGTACTTC.